The following is a T cell receptor beta chain sequence with its context. This specimen comes from a study of blood T cell repertoires in COVID-19. Study-level background: COVID-19 samples from acute and convalescent phases originated in the United States, Italy and Spain. Sources were T cells, B-cell-depleted T cells, or PBMCs; the material itself was cDNA or gDNA.

Per the original data handling: Estimates of nucleated cell counts were drawn from the amplification of reference gene primers. The table came from immunoSEQ multiplex PCR; TCRdb's copy has only in-frame clones and leaves some out. Clone size and V and J calls were adopted from that table, with D and trimming inferred from the DNA. The sample lists around 200,000 clones, around nine tenths occurring once. CDR3 length equals 16 residues. Germline assignment: CDR1 SGHAT and CDR2 FQNNGV. V was clipped by 3 bases and J by 1 base, with 15 bases between them. The source is a man in his 60s who had recovered from COVID-19. The material sequenced was peripheral blood. V and J are TRBV11-2 and TRBJ2-5; D perhaps matches TRBD1 (6 bases). The CDR3 DNA reads TGTGCCAGCAGCTTGGGAAGGGGGTGGCCCCAAGAGACCCAGTACTTC. As protein: CASSLGRGWPQETQYF.